Presented here are 3 T cell receptor beta chains from one specimen sequenced in a study of OX40 agonist ivuxolimab in advanced cancers. Measured with immunoSEQ multiplex PCR; TCRdb has only the in-frame clones, and not every one. Altogether about 45,000 clones are present, roughly 82% being singletons, with the ten largest covering 15%. The specimen was CD4+ or CD8+ T cells sorted from blood, collected in a trial of the OX40 agonist ivuxolimab. These receptors were obtained from an adult with an advanced solid tumor such as melanoma, head and neck, liver or kidney cancer.

The chain is built from TRBV19 and TRBJ2-5, with 8 bases lining up with TRBD1. This CDR3 region has 14 residues. V shed 3 bases and J 2 bases; nucleotides not matched to a gene: 2. Germline V CDR1 and CDR2: LNHDA, SQIVND (reference sequence). CDR3 protein: CASSMGTGQETQYF. Here the CDR3 DNA reads TGTGCCAGTAGTATGGGGACAGGACAAGAGACCCAGTACTTC.

The V gene is TRBV6-5, the J gene TRBJ2-5; 7 nucleotides line up with TRBD2. The germline CDR1 and CDR2 sequences are MNHEY and SVGAGI. Germline trimming cut 7 bases from V and 6 bases from J; bases unmatched to any gene: 8. This CDR3 is built from 13 residues. The chain's CDR3 is CASINAGDQTQYF. CDR3 sequence (DNA): TGTGCCAGCATTAACGCGGGGGACCAGACCCAGTACTTC.

V is TRBV12-2 and J is TRBJ2-1; the D call of TRBD2 is as the table states it, not checked on the DNA. TRBV12-2 is tagged as a pseudogene. This CDR3 is built from 16 residues. In DNA, the CDR3 is TGTGCAAGTCGCTTAGCGATAGCGGGAGACGAGAATGAGCAGTTCTTC. Protein product: CASRLAIAGDENEQFF.